These T cell receptor beta chains were read from a single sample in a study of T-cell memory formation after mild COVID-19. TCRdb reanalysed the 5' RACE reads using MiXCR and keeps one entry per CDR3 protein. This sample has over 500,000 distinct CDR3 sequences; about 18% occur once, and the top ten carry 8.1%. Sequenced: PBMCs or a T cell subset sorted from them (not recorded which). All receptors come from an adult woman who had mild COVID-19 (a few samples of this study predate the infection). Cell type and time point are not known. Each CDR3 is given with its conserved first and last residue. Each record gives: J gene, clone size, V gene, D gene, CDR3 DNA, CDR3 protein. A D gene is named only where the DNA matches it firmly. Only some rows state a clone size, as once, few, many or a class for expanded clones.

TRBJ1-3 few TRBV12-3/TRBV12-4 - TGTGCCAGCACGCCCGAGACCATATATTTT CASTPETIYF
TRBJ1-5 - TRBV4-1 - TGCGCCAGCAGCCAAGATTCCCGTCAGCCCCAGCATTTT CASSQDSRQPQHF
TRBJ1-6 - TRBV2 TRBD1 TGTGCCAGCAGCCCCCGGGACAGGGTGAATTCACCCCTCCACTTT CASSPRDRVNSPLHF
TRBJ2-4 - TRBV6-2/TRBV6-3 - TGTGCCAGCAGTTACTCAGAGGGACCTCGGGACATTCAGTACTTC CASSYSEGPRDIQYF
TRBJ2-7 few TRBV11-2 - TGTGCCAGCAGCTCTTGGGAAGACGGGACCTACGAGCAGTACTTC CASSSWEDGTYEQYF
TRBJ2-5 many TRBV5-1 - TGCGCCAGCAGCTTGTCGGTGGGGGGTCCCCAAGAGACCCAGTACTTC CASSLSVGGPQETQYF
TRBJ2-1 - TRBV5-1 TRBD2 TGCGCCAGCAGCAGGACTAGCGGGAGACAGAATGAGCAGTTCTTC CASSRTSGRQNEQFF
TRBJ1-6 - TRBV7-8 - TGTGCCAGCAGCTTCTCGCGGGGGGGCAACTCACCCCTCCACTTT CASSFSRGGNSPLHF
TRBJ2-7 - TRBV18 - TGTGCCAGCTACTCGGCCGGGCGCGAGCAGTACTTC CASYSAGREQYF
TRBJ1-5 few TRBV19 - TGTGCCAGTAGTGAGGGGACAACAAGCAATCAGCCCCAGCATTTT CASSEGTTSNQPQHF
TRBJ1-1 - TRBV7-2 - TGTGCCAGCAGCTTAGGGGGCGGTCGAAGGGCTGAAGCTTTCTTT CASSLGGGRRAEAFF
TRBJ2-1 - TRBV9 TRBD2 TGTGCCAGCAGCGTAGGGTCGGGGGGCAATGAGCAGTTCTTC CASSVGSGGNEQFF
TRBJ2-2 - TRBV27 - TGTGCCAGCAGCCCTTTTGGCGATAACACCGGGGAGCTGTTTTTT CASSPFGDNTGELFF
TRBJ2-3 - TRBV6-2/TRBV6-3 - TGTGCCAGCAGTTATCCCCCCGGTCCGGTGGGGAATACGCAGTATTTT CASSYPPGPVGNTQYF
TRBJ2-1 - TRBV29-1 TRBD2 TGCAGCGCCCTAGGGCGGGGGAATGAGCAGTTCTTC CSALGRGNEQFF
TRBJ2-1 few TRBV4-3 TRBD2 TGCGCCAGCAGCCAAGATTATAGCGGGAGGGCCCGTGTCTATGAGCAGTTCTTC CASSQDYSGRARVYEQFF
TRBJ2-3 few TRBV7-6 - TGTGCCAGCAGCCCCTTAAGGGGGGGAGCAGATACGCAGTATTTT CASSPLRGGADTQYF
TRBJ1-2 - TRBV9 TRBD1 TGTGCCAGCAGCACGGAGACAGGGGGCGGACTGCAGAGGGGCGATGGCTACACCTTC CASSTETGGGLQRGDGYTF
TRBJ2-2 few TRBV21-1 - TGTGCCAGCAGCAAATTTCACAGGGAATCGGGCGGGGAGCTGTTTTTT CASSKFHRESGGELFF
TRBJ2-7 - TRBV12-5 - TGTGCTAGTGAAGCCTACCGTTGGACGAGAAGGTCTTACGAGCAGTACTTC CASEAYRWTRRSYEQYF
TRBJ1-1 - TRBV24-1 - TGTGCCACCAGTGATTTGACACACGGGCAAGCTTTCTTT CATSDLTHGQAFF
TRBJ1-2 few TRBV7-9 - TGTGCCAGCAGCTTAGACGGCCCCCGGGACACGCTCTATGGCTACACCTTC CASSLDGPRDTLYGYTF
TRBJ2-5 few TRBV11-2 - TGTGCCAGCAGCTTAGGCCGACAGCAAGAGACCCAGTACTTC CASSLGRQQETQYF
TRBJ1-5 - TRBV19 - TGTGCCAGTACCCTGGACAGCAATCAGCCCCAGCATTTT CASTLDSNQPQHF
TRBJ2-7 - TRBV20-1 - TGCAGTGCTCATCCAGAGGGGCTAGCAGGGTACGAGCAGTACTTC CSAHPEGLAGYEQYF
TRBJ1-5 few TRBV6-1 - TGTGCCAGCAGTGAGGGAGGGTGGAATCAGCCCCAGCATTTT CASSEGGWNQPQHF
TRBJ1-1 - TRBV3-1 - TGTGCCAGCAGCCAAGTCACGGGGGCGGGAGCTTTCTTT CASSQVTGAGAFF